This passage covers 26 T cell receptor beta chains from one sample sequenced in a study of T cell changes during pregnancy in multiple sclerosis. Libraries were prepared by immunoSEQ multiplex PCR; TCRdb keeps only in-frame clonotypes and omits some of them. The data hold roughly 99,000 clones, with under 95% observed a single time. Sequenced here: peripheral blood, sampled in the third trimester of pregnancy. These receptors were collected from a female donor in good health, enrolled as a control in a pregnancy study.

The chain employs TRBV4-3 and TRBJ2-7; 8 bases are a match to TRBD2. The CDR3 sequence is 14 residues long. The ends lost 3 bases at V and 5 bases at J; junction bases unmatched: 6. Germline V gene data show CDR1 as LGHNA and CDR2 as YSLEER. DNA of the CDR3: TGCGCCAGCAGCCACGGGGGGGCGGGGGACGAGCAGTACTTC. Translated, it gives CASSHGGAGDEQYF.

The rearrangement links TRBV28 to TRBJ2-5; TRBD1 agrees at 8 bases. After removal of 5 bases from V and 4 bases from J, the junction contained 6 bases not matched to a gene. The germline CDR1 and CDR2 sequences are MDHEN and SYDVKM. This CDR3 is 14 amino acids long. The CDR3 region has the DNA TGTGCCAGCAGTCAGGGGGCAGAAAGAGAGACCCAGTACTTC. Amino acid sequence: CASSQGAERETQYF.

J is TRBJ2-1 and V is TRBV7-9; 8 bases match TRBD1. V lost 4 bases, J lost 3 bases, and 5 bases stayed unmatched. The length of the CDR3 is 15 residues. Germline V gene data show CDR1 as SEHNR and CDR2 as FQNEAQ (reference sequence). The CDR3 here is CASSSPGQGYNEQFF. In DNA form, the CDR3 reads TGTGCCAGCAGCTCACCCGGACAGGGCTACAATGAGCAGTTCTTC.

The chain joins TRBV21-1 to TRBJ2-3; TRBD1 is the table's D call and was not checked against the DNA. TRBV21-1 is flagged as a pseudogene. CDR3 length: 16 amino acids. CDR3 in amino acids: CASSTSGEGASDTQYF. CDR3 coding DNA: TGTGCCAGCAGCACCTCCGGAGAGGGGGCGTCAGATACGCAGTATTTT.

This rearrangement joins TRBV20-1 to TRBJ1-2, with a weak D call TRBD1 (6 bases). The CDR3 consists of 11 residues. V dropped 5 bases and J dropped 7 bases, with 11 bases sitting between them. Looked up from germline, CDR1 is DFQATT and CDR2 is SNEGSKA (reference sequence). The CDR3 DNA is TGCAGTGCTCACAGGGAACTTGGCTACACCTTC. This translates into CSAHRELGYTF.

CDR3 DNA: TGTGCCAGTAGTGGACAGGGAGGGGGCTACACCTTC. Amino acid sequence: CASSGQGGGYTF. The genes are TRBV19 and TRBJ1-2; the match to TRBD1 covers 8 bases. The CDR3 totals 12 residues. Germline CDR1 and CDR2: LNHDA and SQIVND (reference sequence). Trimming removed 5 bases from V and 8 bases from J; junction bases left unmatched: 4.

V gene TRBV19 combines with J gene TRBJ1-4; D possibly corresponds to TRBD1 (6 bases). Germline V gene lookup returns CDR1 LNHDA and CDR2 SQIVND (reference sequence). The CDR3 contains 13 residues. V was shortened by 7 bases and J by 12 bases, with 18 bases between the two germline ends. CDR3 in DNA: TGTGCCAGTATCCGTCAGGGGACTAGTGAACTGTTTTTT. Amino acids: CASIRQGTSELFF.

The chain recombines TRBV30 with TRBJ1-2; possible D gene TRBD1, 6 bases. V dropped 4 bases and J dropped 1 base, with 16 bases sitting between them. There are 15 residues in the CDR3. Germline assignment: CDR1 GTSNPN and CDR2 SVGIG (reference sequence). This chain's CDR3 is CAWTSKGGDNYGYTF. For the CDR3, the DNA is TGTGCCTGGACTAGTAAGGGGGGGGATAACTATGGCTACACCTTC.

The chain carries TRBV6-6 and TRBJ1-3; D might be TRBD1 (6 bases). Germline values: CDR1 MNHNY, CDR2 SVGAGI (reference sequence). V lost 2 bases, J lost 4 bases, and 15 bases lay in between. The CDR3 is made up of 16 amino acids. As DNA, the CDR3 is TGTGCCAGCAGTTACAAATCGGACAGCCCAGGAAACACCATATATTTT. Translating gives CASSYKSDSPGNTIYF.

The rearrangement links TRBV19 to TRBJ1-2; unclear D gene. The germline V gene encodes CDR1 LNHDA and CDR2 SQIVND (reference sequence). This CDR3 is built from 13 residues. V was trimmed by 3 bases and J by 3 bases, leaving 8 bases between them. Here the CDR3 reads CASSIRTDYGYTF. DNA for the CDR3: TGTGCCAGTAGTATTCGGACTGACTATGGCTACACCTTC.

The chain has TRBV7-2 and TRBJ1-4, with a tentative D call TRBD1 (6 bases). Germline V lookup: CDR1 SGHTA, CDR2 FQGNSA. Deletions cut 1 base from V and 7 bases from J, with 10 bases between. This CDR3 region has 14 residues. The CDR3 region is CASSLDGQPEKLFF. Here the CDR3 DNA reads TGTGCCAGCAGCTTAGACGGACAGCCTGAAAAACTGTTTTTT. Variable domain in full (rest from reference TRBV7-2 and TRBJ1-4): GAGVSQSPSNKVTEKGKDVELRCDPISGHTALYWYRQSLGQGLEFLIYFQGNSAPDKSGLPSDRFSAERTGGSVSTLTIQRTQQEDSAVYLCASSLDGQPEKLFFGSGTQLSVL.

This clone has a single count. J is TRBJ2-5 and V is TRBV5-1; 9 positions match TRBD1. The germline gives CDR1 SGHRS, CDR2 YFSETQ. The CDR3 length is 16 residues. J was trimmed by 5 bases and V by 0 bases; bases with no gene match: 8. In nucleotides, the CDR3 is TGCGCCAGCAGCTTGGTTGCGGGACAGGGAGGTGAGACCCAGTACTTC. Its translation: CASSLVAGQGGETQYF.

This clone was recorded a few times. This chain connects TRBV10-2 to TRBJ1-1, with D uncertain. The germline V gene has CDR1 WSHSY and CDR2 SAAADI. There are 15 residues in the CDR3. Trimming stripped 1 base from V and 6 bases from J, with 15 bases between. The CDR3 bases are TGCGCCAGCAGTGAGTTAGACACGGCGTTCGCTGAAGCTTTCTTT. Encoded protein: CASSELDTAFAEAFF.

V and J are TRBV2 and TRBJ1-3; D remains unclear. The V end lost 6 bases, the J end lost 0 bases, and 15 bases lay between the germline ends. The CDR3 covers 16 residues. CDR1 is SNHLY, CDR2 FYNNEI, per germline. The CDR3 region is CASRAGPRGSGNTIYF. The CDR3 DNA sequence: TGTGCCAGCAGAGCGGGTCCACGGGGCTCTGGAAACACCATATATTTT.

V usage is TRBV5-5 and J usage is TRBJ1-2; D call uncertain. Germline lookup yields CDR1 SGHKS and CDR2 YYEKEE (reference sequence). This CDR3 is 14 amino acids long. The V gene lost 6 bases and the J gene lost 0 bases, with 12 bases spanning the gap. CDR3 sequence: CASTRPETNYGYTF. DNA of the CDR3: TGTGCCAGCACCCGACCGGAGACTAACTATGGCTACACCTTC.

The chain recombines TRBV5-1 with TRBJ2-5, with D possibly TRBD2 on 5 matching bases. This CDR3 region has 14 residues. V dropped 4 bases and J dropped 0 bases, with 10 bases sitting between them. In germline, CDR1 is SGHRS, CDR2 YFSETQ. DNA for the CDR3: TGCGCCAGCAGCGGGCCTAGCAACCAAGAGACCCAGTACTTC. This gives the protein CASSGPSNQETQYF.

V is TRBV5-5 and J is TRBJ1-5, with TRBD1 matching 9 bases. CDR1 SGHKS and CDR2 YYEKEE come from the germline V gene (reference sequence). V lost 0 bases to trimming and J lost 4 bases; unmatched junction nucleotides: 17. The CDR3 totals 20 residues. The CDR3 DNA reads as TGTGCCAGCAGCTTGGTCGTTTCTTTGGGACAGGGTTATGGTAATCAGCCCCAGCATTTT. Amino acid sequence: CASSLVVSLGQGYGNQPQHF.

The chain is built from TRBV11-3 and TRBJ2-1; 9 bases are a match to TRBD1. V trimming: 5 bases; J trimming: 2 bases; junction bases outside the gene matches: 4. This CDR3 comprises 15 residues. CDR1 SGHNT and CDR2 YENEEA come from the germline V gene. The DNA for the CDR3 is TGTGCCAGCAGCCATAGACAGGGGGCCTACAATGAGCAGTTCTTC. It specifies CASSHRQGAYNEQFF.

V gene TRBV4-3 combines with J gene TRBJ2-1, with 8 bases identical to TRBD1. V shed 4 bases and J 6 bases; nucleotides not matched to a gene: 2. This CDR3 comprises 13 residues. Germline V gene lookup returns CDR1 LGHNA and CDR2 YSLEER. The CDR3 loop is CASSLGQGNEQFF. The CDR3, as DNA: TGCGCCAGCAGCCTAGGACAGGGCAATGAGCAGTTCTTC.

The sample holds a few counts of this clone. The chain carries TRBV27 and TRBJ1-2, with D unresolved. Germline CDR1 MNHEY, CDR2 SMNVEV (reference sequence). The V and J ends lost 6 bases and 10 bases respectively, with 15 bases between them. CDR3 size: 12 residues. This chain's CDR3 is CASSPVAGVYTF. CDR3 DNA: TGTGCCAGCAGCCCCGTCGCCGGGGTCTACACCTTC.

The genes are TRBV27 and TRBJ1-2; perhaps TRBD1 as D (5 bases). Germline lookup yields CDR1 MNHEY and CDR2 SMNVEV (reference sequence). The CDR3 totals 13 residues. V lost 3 bases and J 6 bases, leaving 11 bases between the germline ends. CDR3: CASSFFGADGYTF. CDR3 nucleotides: TGTGCCAGCAGTTTTTTTGGGGCGGATGGCTACACCTTC.

As for this clone: Germline and junction disagree at one end, which may indicate a read error. The V call is TRBV7-9, the J call TRBJ1-5; no firm D call. Looked up from germline, CDR1 is SEHNR and CDR2 is FQNEAQ (reference sequence). This CDR3 spans 17 amino acids. The CDR3 is CASSLAVQTDSNQPRHF. The DNA for the CDR3 is TGTGCCAGCAGCTTAGCGGTTCAAACCGATAGCAATCAGCCCCGGCATTTT.

This chain links TRBV4-2 with TRBJ1-2, with D maybe TRBD1 (5 bases). The germline V gene has CDR1 LGHNA and CDR2 YNFKEQ. This CDR3 spans 15 amino acids. With 0 bases removed from V and 7 bases from J, the gap between germline ends came to 15 bases. The CDR3 sequence is CASSQENRNQAGYTF. CDR3 in DNA: TGTGCCAGCAGCCAAGAGAACAGGAACCAGGCTGGCTACACCTTC.

This sequence joins TRBV6-5 and TRBJ1-3; D is possibly TRBD1 (6 bases). The CDR3 length is 15 residues. Per the germline V gene, CDR1 is MNHEY and CDR2 is SVGAGI. The V end was cut by 6 bases, the J end by 1 base, with 13 bases between. CDR3 sequence reads: CASRVQGPSGNTIYF. The CDR3 DNA is TGTGCCAGCAGGGTACAGGGACCATCTGGAAACACCATATATTTT.

CDR3 in amino acids: CASSMGGRFEFF. CDR3 sequence (DNA): TGTGCCAGTAGTATGGGAGGGAGATTTGAGTTCTTC. The gene calls are TRBV19 and TRBJ2-1; the match to TRBD2 covers 7 bases. The CDR3 is 12 residues long. Trimming removed 3 bases from V and 14 bases from J; junction bases left unmatched: 7. Germline V gene sequence: CDR1 LNHDA, CDR2 SQIVND (reference sequence).

The V call is TRBV7-9, the J call TRBJ2-1; tentatively, D is TRBD2 (7 bases). Trimming left V 7 bases short and J 9 bases short, with 19 bases between. This CDR3 region has 14 residues. Per the germline V gene, CDR1 is SEHNR and CDR2 is FQNEAQ (reference sequence). The CDR3 reads CASTKGGGWVEQFF. In nucleotides, the CDR3 is TGTGCCAGCACCAAAGGGGGAGGGTGGGTTGAGCAGTTCTTC.